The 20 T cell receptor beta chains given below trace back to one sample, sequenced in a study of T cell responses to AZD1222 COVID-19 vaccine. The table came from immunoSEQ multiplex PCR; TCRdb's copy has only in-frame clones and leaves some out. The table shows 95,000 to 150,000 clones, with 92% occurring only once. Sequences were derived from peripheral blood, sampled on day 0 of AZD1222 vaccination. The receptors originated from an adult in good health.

CDR3 loop: CASSLTGIVFF. The CDR3 nucleotides read TGTGCCAGCAGTTTAACAGGGATAGTATTCTTT. The genes are TRBV28 and TRBJ1-1; TRBD1 might be the D (6 bases). The ends were cut back, 2 bases at V and 14 bases at J, with 12 bases in the middle. CDR1 and CDR2 from the germline V gene are MDHEN and SYDVKM. This CDR3 region has 11 residues. The full variable domain, completed using reference TRBV28 and TRBJ1-1, is DVKVTQSSRYLVKRTGEKVFLECVQDMDHENMFWYRQDPGLGLRLIYFSYDVKMKEKGDIPEGYSVSREKKERFSLILESASTNQTSMYLCASSLTGIVFFGQGTRLTVV.

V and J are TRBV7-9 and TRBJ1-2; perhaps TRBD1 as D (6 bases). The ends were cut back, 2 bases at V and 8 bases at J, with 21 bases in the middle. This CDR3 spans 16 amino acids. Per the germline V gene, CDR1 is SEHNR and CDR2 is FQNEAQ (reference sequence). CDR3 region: CASSLNIPTGLGGYTF. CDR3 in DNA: TGTGCCAGCAGCTTAAATATCCCCACAGGGCTGGGGGGCTACACCTTC.

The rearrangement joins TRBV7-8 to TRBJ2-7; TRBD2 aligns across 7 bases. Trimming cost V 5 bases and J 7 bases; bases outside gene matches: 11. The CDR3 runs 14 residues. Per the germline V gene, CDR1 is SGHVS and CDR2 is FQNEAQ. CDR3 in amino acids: CASSHWGGEGEQYF. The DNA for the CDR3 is TGTGCCAGCAGCCATTGGGGCGGGGAGGGGGAGCAGTACTTC.

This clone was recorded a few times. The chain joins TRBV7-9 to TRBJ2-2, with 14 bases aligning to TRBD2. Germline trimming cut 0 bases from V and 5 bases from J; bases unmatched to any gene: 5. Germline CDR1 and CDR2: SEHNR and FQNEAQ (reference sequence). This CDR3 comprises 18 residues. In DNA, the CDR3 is TGTGCCAGCAGCTTAGCGACTAGCGGGGGGGCCGGAACCGGGGAGCTGTTTTTT. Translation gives CASSLATSGGAGTGELFF.

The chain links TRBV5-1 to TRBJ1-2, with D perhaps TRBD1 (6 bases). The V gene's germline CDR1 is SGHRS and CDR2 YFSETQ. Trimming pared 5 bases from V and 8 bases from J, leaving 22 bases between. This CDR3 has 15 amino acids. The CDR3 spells CASSTSGQTLGGYTF. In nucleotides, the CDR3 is TGCGCCAGCAGTACCTCCGGACAGACCCTCGGGGGCTACACCTTC.

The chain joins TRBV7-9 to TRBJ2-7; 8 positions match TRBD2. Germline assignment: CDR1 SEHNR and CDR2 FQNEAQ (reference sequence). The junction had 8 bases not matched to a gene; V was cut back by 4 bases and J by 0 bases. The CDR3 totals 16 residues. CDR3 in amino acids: CASSSSGSLGSYEQYF. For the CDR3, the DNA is TGTGCCAGCAGCTCTAGCGGGTCCCTGGGCTCCTACGAGCAGTACTTC. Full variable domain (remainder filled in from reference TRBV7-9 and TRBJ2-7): DTGVSQNPRHKITKRGQNVTFRCDPISEHNRLYWYRQTLGQGPEFLTYFQNEAQLEKSRLLSDRFSAERPKGSFSTLEIQRTEQGDSAMYLCASSSSGSLGSYEQYFGPGTRLTVT.

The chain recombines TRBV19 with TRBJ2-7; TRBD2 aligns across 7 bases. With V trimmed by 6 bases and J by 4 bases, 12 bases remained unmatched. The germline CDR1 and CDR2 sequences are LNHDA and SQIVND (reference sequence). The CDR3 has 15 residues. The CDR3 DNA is TGTGCCAGTAGCGCTATCTCGGGGGGAGGTTACGAGCAGTACTTC. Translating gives CASSAISGGGYEQYF.

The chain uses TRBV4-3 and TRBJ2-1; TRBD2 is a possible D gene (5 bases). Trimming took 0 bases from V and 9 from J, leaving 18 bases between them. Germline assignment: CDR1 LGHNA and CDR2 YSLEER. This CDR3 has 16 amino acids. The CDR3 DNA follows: TGCGCCAGCAGCCAAGAAGCCCCTAGCCGCACAAGTGAGCAGTTCTTC. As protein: CASSQEAPSRTSEQFF.

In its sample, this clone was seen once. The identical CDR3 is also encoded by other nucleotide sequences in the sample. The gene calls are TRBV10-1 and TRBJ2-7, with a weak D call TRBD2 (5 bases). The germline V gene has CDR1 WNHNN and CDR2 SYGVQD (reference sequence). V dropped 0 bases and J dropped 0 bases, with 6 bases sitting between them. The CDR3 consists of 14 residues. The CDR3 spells CASSESGSSYEQYF. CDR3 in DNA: TGCGCCAGCAGTGAGTCGGGGAGCTCCTACGAGCAGTACTTC.

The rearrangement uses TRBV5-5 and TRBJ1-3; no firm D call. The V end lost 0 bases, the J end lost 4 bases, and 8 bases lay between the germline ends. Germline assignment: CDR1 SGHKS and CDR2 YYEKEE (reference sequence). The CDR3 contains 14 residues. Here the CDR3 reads CASSLEVSGNTIYF. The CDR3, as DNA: TGTGCCAGCAGCTTGGAAGTGTCCGGAAACACCATATATTTT.

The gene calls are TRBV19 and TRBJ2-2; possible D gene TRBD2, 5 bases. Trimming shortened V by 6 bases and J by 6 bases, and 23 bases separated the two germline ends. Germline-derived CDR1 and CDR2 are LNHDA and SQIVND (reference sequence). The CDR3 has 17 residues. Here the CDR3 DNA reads TGTGCCAGTAGCTCAGGAGCTCTGAGCTGGAGGTCCGGGGAGCTGTTTTTT. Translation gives CASSSGALSWRSGELFF.

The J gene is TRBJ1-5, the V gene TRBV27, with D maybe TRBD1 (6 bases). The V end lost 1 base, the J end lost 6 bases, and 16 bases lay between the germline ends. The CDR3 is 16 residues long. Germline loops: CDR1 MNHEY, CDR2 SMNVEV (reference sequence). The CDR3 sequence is CASSLLGRGGRQPQHF. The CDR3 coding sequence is TGTGCCAGCAGTTTATTGGGCAGGGGTGGGCGTCAGCCCCAGCATTTT.

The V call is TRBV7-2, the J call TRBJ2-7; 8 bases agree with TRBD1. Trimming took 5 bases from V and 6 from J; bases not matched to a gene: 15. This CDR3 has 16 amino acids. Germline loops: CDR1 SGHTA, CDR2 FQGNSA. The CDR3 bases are TGTGCCAGCAGCGAGAGATCTGGACAGGGTGGGGCCGAGCAGTACTTC. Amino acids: CASSERSGQGGAEQYF.

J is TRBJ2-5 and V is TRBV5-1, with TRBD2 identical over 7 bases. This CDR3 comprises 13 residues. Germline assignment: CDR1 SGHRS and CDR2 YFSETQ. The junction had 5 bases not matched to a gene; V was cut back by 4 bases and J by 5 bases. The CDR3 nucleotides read TGCGCCAGCAGCAGTTTGGGGGGGGAGACCCAGTACTTC. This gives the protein CASSSLGGETQYF.

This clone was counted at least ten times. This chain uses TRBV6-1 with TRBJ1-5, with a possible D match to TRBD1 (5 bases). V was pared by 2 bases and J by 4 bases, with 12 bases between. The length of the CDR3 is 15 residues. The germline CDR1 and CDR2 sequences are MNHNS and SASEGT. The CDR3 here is CASSEREEGNQPQHF. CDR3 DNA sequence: TGTGCCAGCAGTGAAAGGGAAGAGGGGAATCAGCCCCAGCATTTT.

The CDR3 reads CASSPGRNVDTQYF. The CDR3 DNA reads as TGCGCCAGCAGCCCGGGGAGGAACGTGGATACGCAGTATTTT. The chain carries TRBV5-1 and TRBJ2-3; perhaps TRBD2 as D (6 bases). The ends were cut back, 4 bases at V and 6 bases at J, with 15 bases in the middle. Germline V gene data show CDR1 as SGHRS and CDR2 as YFSETQ. This CDR3 comprises 14 residues. Full variable domain (outside the CDR3, taken from reference TRBV5-1 and TRBJ2-3): KAGVTQTPRYLIKTRGQQVTLSCSPISGHRSVSWYQQTPGQGLQFLFEYFSETQRNKGNFPGRFSGRQFSNSRSEMNVSTLELGDSALYLCASSPGRNVDTQYFGPGTRLTVL.

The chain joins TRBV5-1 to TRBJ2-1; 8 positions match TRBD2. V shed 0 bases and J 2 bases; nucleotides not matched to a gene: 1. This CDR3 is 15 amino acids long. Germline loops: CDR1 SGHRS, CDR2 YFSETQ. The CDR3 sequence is CASSLDSGTYNEQFF. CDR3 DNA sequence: TGCGCCAGCAGCTTGGATAGCGGGACCTACAATGAGCAGTTCTTC.

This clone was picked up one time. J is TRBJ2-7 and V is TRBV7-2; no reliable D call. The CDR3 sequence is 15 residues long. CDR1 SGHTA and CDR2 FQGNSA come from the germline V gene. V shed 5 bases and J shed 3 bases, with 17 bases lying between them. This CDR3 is CASSASSGGVYEQYF. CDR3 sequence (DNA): TGTGCCAGCAGCGCCAGTTCAGGCGGTGTCTACGAGCAGTACTTC.

CDR3 amino acids: CASSQGRVQAETQYF. The CDR3 bases are TGTGCCAGCAGCCAAGGGAGGGTACAGGCGGAGACCCAGTACTTC. The genes are TRBV3-1 (or the pseudogene TRBV3-2) and TRBJ2-5; TRBD2 might be the D (6 bases). CDR1 and CDR2 from the germline V gene are LGHDT and YNNKEL (reference sequence). CDR3 size: 15 residues. V lost 1 base, J lost 5 bases, and 14 bases lay in between.

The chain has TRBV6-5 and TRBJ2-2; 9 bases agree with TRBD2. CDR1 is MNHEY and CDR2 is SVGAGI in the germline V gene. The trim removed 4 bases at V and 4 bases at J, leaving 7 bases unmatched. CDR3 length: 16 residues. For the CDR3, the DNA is TGTGCCAGCAGTTTAGCGGGAGATGGTAGCACCGGGGAGCTGTTTTTT. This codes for CASSLAGDGSTGELFF.